Listed below are T cell receptor beta chains from one sample, sequenced in a study of spatial heterogeneity in lung cancer. TCRdb reanalysed the 5' RACE reads using MiXCR and keeps one entry per CDR3 protein. The table records 25,000 to 30,000 distinct CDR3 sequences, 4.5% to 7.5% of them present only once. Source: PBMCs, taken at follow-up. These receptors came from a male donor with early-stage non-small cell lung cancer. The CDR3 runs from the conserved cysteine through the conserved F or W. The D gene is left open where the match is weak. The size entry is marked missing in some rows and otherwise reads once, few, many or a size class.

TRBJ2-2 . many TRBV12-3/TRBV12-4 CASSPSFQNTGELFF TGTGCCAGCAGCCCCTCGTTCCAGAACACCGGGGAGCTGTTTTTT
TRBJ2-3 TRBD2 many TRBV7-2 CASTLAGGRSTDTQYF TGTGCCAGCACCTTAGCGGGGGGCAGAAGCACAGATACGCAGTATTTT
TRBJ1-1 . . TRBV18 CASSVTRGHQEAFF TGTGCCAGCTCAGTGACTCGGGGACATCAAGAAGCTTTCTTT
TRBJ2-5 . many TRBV18 CASSPPTEETQYF TGTGCCAGCTCACCACCGACAGAAGAGACCCAGTACTTC
TRBJ1-1 TRBD1 many TRBV14 CASSPRTGPEAFF TGTGCCAGCAGCCCCCGGACAGGGCCTGAAGCTTTCTTT
TRBJ2-7 TRBD2 many TRBV20-1 CSAGVAGELYEQYF TGCAGTGCTGGCGTAGCGGGGGAGCTCTACGAGCAGTACTTC
TRBJ1-1 . many TRBV20-1 CSASLGRAEAFF TGCAGTGCCTCCCTGGGCAGAGCTGAAGCTTTCTTT
TRBJ1-1 . many TRBV7-2 CASSFTGQNTEAFF TGTGCCAGCAGCTTCACAGGGCAGAACACTGAAGCTTTCTTT
TRBJ1-5 . many TRBV4-1 CASSQDRNQPQHF TGCGCCAGCAGCCAAGACCGGAATCAGCCCCAGCATTTT
TRBJ2-3 . . TRBV4-2 CASSQGVGLNTDTQYF TGTGCCAGCAGCCAAGGAGTGGGACTTAACACAGATACGCAGTATTTT
TRBJ1-4 . few TRBV4-3 CASSQDSTGSGEKLFF TGCGCCAGCAGCCAAGATAGTACAGGGAGTGGTGAAAAACTGTTTTTT
TRBJ2-5 TRBD2 many TRBV3-1 CASSQVAGGETQYF TGTGCCAGCAGCCAAGTTGCGGGAGGCGAGACCCAGTACTTC
TRBJ2-1 . many TRBV5-4 CAYGLTAPDEQFF TGTGCCTACGGTTTGACCGCCCCGGATGAGCAGTTCTTC
TRBJ2-3 . many TRBV7-9 CASSWRGDLTDTQYF TGTGCCAGCAGCTGGCGGGGAGACCTCACAGATACGCAGTATTTT
TRBJ2-2 TRBD1 many TRBV6-2/TRBV6-3 CASSSYRGGRDTGELFF TGTGCCAGCAGTTCGTACAGGGGTGGGAGAGACACCGGGGAGCTGTTTTTT
TRBJ2-7 . many TRBV29-1 CSVGQTYEQYF TGCAGCGTTGGGCAGACCTACGAGCAGTACTTC
TRBJ1-2 . . TRBV2 CASSLQGHGYTF TGTGCCAGCAGTCTACAGGGACATGGCTACACCTTC
TRBJ2-3 TRBD1 many TRBV5-1 CASSSTGDSTDTQYF TGCGCCAGCAGCTCTACAGGGGACAGCACAGATACGCAGTATTTT
TRBJ2-1 . many TRBV7-7 CASSPDRNNEQFF TGTGCTAGCAGCCCGGACAGAAACAATGAGCAGTTCTTC
TRBJ1-3 TRBD1 . TRBV29-1 CSAEGGQRNTIYF TGCAGCGCCGAGGGGGGACAGCGAAACACCATATATTTT
TRBJ1-5 TRBD1 . TRBV19 CASRNRDRGQPQHF TGTGCCAGTAGAAACCGGGACAGAGGACAGCCCCAGCATTTT
TRBJ1-3 . many TRBV29-1 CSAQRGSGNTIYF TGCAGCGCCCAGCGGGGTTCAGGAAACACCATATATTTT
TRBJ2-1 . many TRBV12-3/TRBV12-4 CASTVMGRWQFF TGTGCCAGCACCGTAATGGGGCGGTGGCAGTTCTTC
TRBJ2-1 . many TRBV4-2 CASSQATGPSYNEQFF TGTGCCAGCAGCCAAGCTACAGGGCCCTCCTACAATGAGCAGTTCTTC
TRBJ2-4 . many TRBV12-3/TRBV12-4 CASSFLRGDIQYF TGTGCCAGCAGTTTCCTAAGGGGAGACATTCAGTACTTC
TRBJ2-5 . few TRBV7-7 CASSSWTATTETQYF TGTGCTAGCAGCTCCTGGACAGCAACCACGGAGACCCAGTACTTC
TRBJ1-2 TRBD1 . TRBV12-3/TRBV12-4 CASSQDRGLFGYTF TGTGCCAGCAGCCAAGACAGGGGGCTCTTTGGCTACACCTTC
TRBJ1-2 . few TRBV11-2 CASTPTPKHGYTF TGTGCCAGCACCCCGACCCCTAAACATGGCTACACCTTC
TRBJ1-2 . many TRBV7-3 CASSYGSGPTYGYTF TGTGCCAGCAGCTACGGGTCGGGTCCTACCTATGGCTACACCTTC
TRBJ2-1 TRBD1 . TRBV20-1 CSALQQGFSYNEQFF TGCAGTGCCCTACAACAGGGGTTTTCCTACAATGAGCAGTTCTTC
TRBJ2-3 TRBD1 many TRBV9 CASSVEGGRSTDTQYF TGTGCCAGCAGCGTAGAAGGGGGCCGTAGCACAGATACGCAGTATTTT
TRBJ2-3 . . TRBV6-5 CASSYLSGTQYF TGTGCCAGCAGTTATTTATCGGGTACGCAGTATTTT
TRBJ1-1 . few TRBV29-1 CSVEADFNTEAFF TGCAGCGTTGAGGCGGACTTCAACACTGAAGCTTTCTTT
TRBJ1-4 . many TRBV29-1 CSVGPINEKLFF TGCAGCGTTGGGCCGATTAATGAAAAACTGTTTTTT
TRBJ2-3 . many TRBV28 CASTFRTDTQYF TGTGCCAGCACCTTCCGGACAGATACGCAGTATTTT
TRBJ2-1 . . TRBV10-3 CAISEGLSLYNEQFF TGTGCCATCAGTGAGGGTCTGAGCCTCTACAATGAGCAGTTCTTC
TRBJ1-2 . few TRBV24-1 CATSDSLTELPGYTF TGTGCCACCAGTGACTCCCTTACAGAGCTCCCTGGCTACACCTTC
TRBJ2-7 . many TRBV7-2 CASRQMGEPYEQYF TGTGCCAGCAGACAAATGGGGGAACCCTACGAGCAGTACTTC
TRBJ1-3 TRBD1 few TRBV6-5 CASRDGQDRSGNTIYF TGTGCCAGCAGGGACGGACAGGACCGCTCTGGAAACACCATATATTTT
TRBJ1-2 . many TRBV25-1 CASSELGAANSYGYTF TGTGCCAGCAGTGAATTGGGGGCAGCCAACTCCTATGGCTACACCTTC
TRBJ2-5 TRBD1 many TRBV5-1 CASSKGQGQETQYF TGCGCCAGCAGCAAGGGACAGGGGCAAGAGACCCAGTACTTC
TRBJ1-5 . many TRBV12-3/TRBV12-4 CASSLLTDPRPQHF TGTGCCAGCAGTCTACTGACAGATCCCCGACCCCAGCATTTT
TRBJ1-5 . many TRBV29-1 CSARSGEHQPQHF TGCAGCGCCAGATCAGGGGAGCATCAGCCCCAGCATTTT
TRBJ2-7 . . TRBV7-2 CASSPSSYEQYF TGTGCCAGCAGCCCCTCCTCCTACGAGCAGTACTTC
TRBJ2-1 . few TRBV7-8 CASSLYWAEQFF TGTGCCAGCAGCTTATACTGGGCTGAGCAGTTCTTC
TRBJ1-5 . many TRBV7-6 CASSLGRNQPQHF TGTGCCAGCAGCTTAGGACGTAATCAGCCCCAGCATTTT
TRBJ1-1 . many TRBV21-1 CASSKDKDTEAFF TGTGCCAGCAGCAAAGACAAGGACACTGAAGCTTTCTTT
TRBJ1-3 . . TRBV29-1 CSVDGILAGNTIYF TGCAGCGTTGATGGGATTTTAGCCGGAAACACCATATATTTT
TRBJ2-3 TRBD1 few TRBV9 CASSADYRGTDTQYF TGTGCCAGCAGCGCAGATTACAGGGGGACAGATACGCAGTATTTT
TRBJ2-5 . many TRBV7-7 CASSLFGVSETQYF TGTGCTAGCAGCTTATTTGGGGTATCAGAGACCCAGTACTTC
TRBJ2-1 . . TRBV11-3 CASSLGQPLANEQFF TGTGCCAGCAGCTTAGGACAACCCCTCGCCAATGAGCAGTTCTTC
TRBJ2-7 . . TRBV7-9 CASSLDSLTDEQYF TGTGCCAGCAGCTTGGACAGCCTAACTGACGAGCAGTACTTC
TRBJ2-2 . few TRBV9 CASSVRQGSTWGELFF TGTGCCAGCAGCGTAAGGCAGGGGAGTACTTGGGGGGAGCTGTTTTTT